The 20 T cell receptor beta chains below come from one sample, sequenced in a study of radiation and T cells in renal cell carcinoma. TCRdb keeps only in-frame clones here, not all; method: immunoSEQ multiplex PCR. The profile shows tens of thousands of clones, around 78% of them singletons. Described time point: baseline pretreatment blood. This sample's treatment: 15 Gy SBRT to primary tumor, nephrectomy 4 weeks later. This material consisted of blood, taken from a patient whose treatment included radiotherapy and nephrectomy. All receptors derive from a man aged 60 to 75 with renal cell carcinoma.

The V and J genes are TRBV10-3 and TRBJ1-4; a possible D gene is TRBD1 (5 bases). The CDR3 extends over 13 amino acids. V gave up 10 bases and J gave up 8 bases, with 17 bases separating them. Germline lookup yields CDR1 ENHRY and CDR2 SYGVKD. CDR3 nucleotide sequence: TGTGCCACCCGCCGGGGGATGGGAGAAAAACTGTTTTTT. This translates into CATRRGMGEKLFF.

This clone was seen only a few times. The CDR3 is CASSFMGQGSYEQYF. Written as DNA, the CDR3 is TGTGCCAGCAGCTTTATGGGGCAGGGGTCCTACGAGCAGTACTTC. J is TRBJ2-7 and V is TRBV5-5; TRBD1 might be the D (6 bases). CDR1 is SGHKS and CDR2 is YYEKEE in the germline V gene (reference sequence). The germline V and J ends were trimmed by 2 bases and 1 base, with 13 bases remaining between them. The CDR3 length is 15 residues.

The chain has TRBV6-6 and TRBJ1-5; D call uncertain. With 0 bases removed from V and 4 bases from J, the gap between germline ends came to 10 bases. This CDR3 contains 15 residues. Germline V gene lookup returns CDR1 MNHNY and CDR2 SVGAGI (reference sequence). DNA of the CDR3: TGTGCCAGCAGTTACTCGGTGTCAGGTAATCAGCCCCAGCATTTT. As protein: CASSYSVSGNQPQHF.

This clone was seen more than once but under ten times. V gene TRBV2 combines with J gene TRBJ1-1; 10 nucleotides agree with TRBD1. V shed 3 bases and J 2 bases; nucleotides not matched to a gene: 3. Germline V gives CDR1 SNHLY, CDR2 FYNNEI. The CDR3 runs to 15 residues. The DNA of the CDR3 is TGTGCCAGCAGTGATTGGGACAGGGGTAACACTGAAGCTTTCTTT. Its translation: CASSDWDRGNTEAFF.

The chain employs TRBV7-9 and TRBJ2-3; unclear D gene. Germline CDR1 reads SEHNR; CDR2 reads FQNEAQ (reference sequence). V was shortened by 0 bases and J by 4 bases, with 14 bases between the two germline ends. This CDR3 spans 16 amino acids. The CDR3 DNA is TGTGCCAGCAGCTTAGCGTCGTCGAGTTCCCCAGATACGCAGTATTTT. Translated: CASSLASSSSPDTQYF.

The chain is built from TRBV5-6 and TRBJ2-7; D unclear. CDR1 and CDR2 (germline): SGHDT, YYEEEE. This CDR3 is built from 12 residues. The ends were cut back, 4 bases at V and 5 bases at J, with 10 bases in the middle. CDR3 sequence (DNA): TGTGCCAGCAGCCTTTTGTGGCACGAGCAGTACTTC. It is translated as CASSLLWHEQYF.

Only one count was recorded for this clone. This chain links TRBV19 with TRBJ1-4; D is unresolved. V lost 5 bases and J lost 5, with 12 bases in between. Germline CDR1 reads LNHDA; CDR2 reads SQIVND (reference sequence). This CDR3 contains 14 residues. The CDR3 loop reads CASSPYDGNEKLFF. As DNA, the CDR3 is TGTGCCAGTAGTCCCTATGACGGGAATGAAAAACTGTTTTTT.

The gene calls are TRBV6-6 and TRBJ1-5; 7 bases agree with TRBD1. The CDR3 is 12 residues long. Germline CDR1 and CDR2: MNHNY and SVGAGI (reference sequence). Trimming cost V 5 bases and J 14 bases; bases outside gene matches: 9. This chain's CDR3 is CASSTSAGGKHF. The DNA of the CDR3 is TGTGCCAGCAGTACATCCGCAGGGGGGAAGCATTTT.

This chain links TRBV5-4 with TRBJ1-2; D not resolved. Trimming took 2 bases from V and 3 from J, leaving 11 bases between them. Germline V lookup: CDR1 SGHNT, CDR2 YYREEE (reference sequence). CDR3 length equals 14 residues. For the CDR3, the DNA is TGTGCCAGCAGCTTAGCTAGGGAACACTATGGCTACACCTTC. It is translated as CASSLAREHYGYTF.

This chain joins TRBV9 and TRBJ2-1; 10 nucleotides line up with TRBD2. This CDR3 spans 16 amino acids. Germline trimming cut 0 bases from V and 9 bases from J; bases unmatched to any gene: 9. The V gene's germline CDR1 is SGDLS and CDR2 YYNGEE. The CDR3 DNA reads as TGTGCCAGCAGCGTAGTGGCTAGCGGGAGTTTAGGTGAGCAGTTCTTC. This translates into CASSVVASGSLGEQFF.

The chain has TRBV19 and TRBJ1-2; D unresolved. The germline V and J ends were trimmed by 1 base and 8 bases, with 17 bases remaining between them. Germline lookup yields CDR1 LNHDA and CDR2 SQIVND (reference sequence). The CDR3 consists of 15 residues. The CDR3 sequence: CASSIGPTTAYGYTF. As DNA, the CDR3 is TGTGCCAGTAGTATAGGCCCGACCACGGCTTACGGCTACACCTTC.

The J gene is TRBJ1-2, the V gene TRBV7-8; no clear D. The CDR3 sequence is 13 residues long. Deletions cut 5 bases from V and 3 bases from J, with 10 bases between. Per the germline V gene, CDR1 is SGHVS and CDR2 is FQNEAQ. The CDR3 nucleotides read TGTGCCAGCAGCACAACACGGGACTATGGCTACACCTTC. Translated, it gives CASSTTRDYGYTF.

This chain joins TRBV30 and TRBJ2-7; 7 bases agree with TRBD1. The CDR3 is made up of 12 amino acids. Losses at the gene ends were 4 bases for V and 3 bases for J; bases not matched to a gene: 3. CDR1 GTSNPN and CDR2 SVGIG come from the germline V gene (reference sequence). The CDR3 reads CAWTRDSYEQYF. The CDR3 DNA reads TGTGCCTGGACCCGGGACAGCTACGAGCAGTACTTC.

The V call is TRBV15, the J call TRBJ1-1, with D hard to call. V dropped 0 bases and J dropped 5 bases, with 7 bases sitting between them. Germline loops: CDR1 LNHNV, CDR2 YYDKDF (reference sequence). CDR3 length: 13 residues. The CDR3 sequence: CATSRDPGTEAFF. In DNA, the CDR3 is TGTGCCACCAGCAGAGATCCCGGTACTGAAGCTTTCTTT.

V is TRBV9 and J is TRBJ1-6; possible D gene TRBD1, 5 bases. Trimming took off 4 bases at V and 10 bases at J, with 12 bases between the two ends. Per the germline V gene, CDR1 is SGDLS and CDR2 is YYNGEE. The CDR3 runs 13 residues. CDR3 in amino acids: CASSRDDSSPLHF. The CDR3 region has the DNA TGTGCCAGCAGCCGGGACGACAGCTCACCCCTCCACTTT.

The V gene is TRBV2, the J gene TRBJ2-7; D gene uncertain. Germline CDR1 is SNHLY and CDR2 is FYNNEI. Trimming shortened V by 5 bases and J by 4 bases, and 12 bases separated the two germline ends. The CDR3 runs to 13 residues. The CDR3 is CASSRQNGYEQYV. In DNA, the CDR3 is TGTGCCAGCAGTCGCCAGAACGGTTACGAGCAGTACGTC.

The rearrangement links TRBV29-1 to TRBJ1-2, with D possibly being TRBD1 (6 bases). This CDR3 has 15 residues. Germline loops: CDR1 SQVTM, CDR2 ANQGSEA. The V end was cut by 3 bases, the J end by 0 bases, with 14 bases between. CDR3 residues: CSVDGETGANYGYTF. CDR3 nucleotides: TGCAGCGTTGACGGGGAGACAGGCGCTAACTATGGCTACACCTTC.

The chain recombines TRBV18 with TRBJ1-6, with 11 bases lining up with TRBD1. CDR1 and CDR2 from the germline V gene are KGHSH and LQKENI. This CDR3 has 14 residues. The V gene end was trimmed by 6 bases and the J gene end by 10 bases; junction bases not matched to a gene: 5. As DNA, the CDR3 is TGTGCCAGCTCGGCGGGACAGGGGGGCTCACCCCTCCACTTT. Translated: CASSAGQGGSPLHF.

This rearrangement joins TRBV19 to TRBJ2-5; D may be TRBD1 or TRBD2 (6 bases each). V gave up 10 bases and J gave up 4 bases, with 25 bases separating them. The germline V gene encodes CDR1 LNHDA and CDR2 SQIVND (reference sequence). CDR3 length equals 16 residues. CDR3 DNA sequence: TGTGCCACTGGCGGGACATCCGCCGCGCAGGGAGAGACCCAGTACTTC. Protein product: CATGGTSAAQGETQYF.

This clone was found many times. CDR3 sequence (DNA): TGTGCCAGCAGCCCACAGAGCTCCTACGAGCAGTACTTC. Its protein is CASSPQSSYEQYF. The chain links TRBV7-9 to TRBJ2-7; D is uncertain. This CDR3 region has 13 residues. V lost 5 bases to trimming and J lost 0 bases, with 8 bases between them. CDR1 is SEHNR and CDR2 is FQNEAQ in the germline V gene (reference sequence).